Presented here are 32 T cell receptor beta chains from one specimen sequenced in a study of a mutant IDH1 vaccine in newly diagnosed glioma (dated by TCRdb to 2020 to 2022). Antigens of these TCRs are unknown. In the paper's terms, the time point label means: week 23, last vaccination. Every vaccine dose consisted of 300 ug of a 20-mer mutant IDH1 peptide in Montanide, administered subcutaneously together with topical imiquimod. Library preparation was by the immunoSEQ multiplex PCR assay. What TCRdb holds here is the immuneACCESS table cut down to in-frame rearrangements. Part of the clones is not present; checked against another copy, under half of the missing clones reflect an unresolved V gene, and the others are unexplained. The table for this sample lists 65,000 or so clones; about 85% of them were counted only once. The leading ten clones occupy roughly 4% of the sample. The specimen was PBMCs, collected from a glioma patient whose treatment included an IDH1 peptide vaccine. Receptors originate from a man between 25 and 39 years old with glioma.

CDR3 loop: CASSPALRFKGGEKLFF. CDR3 nucleotide sequence: TGTGCCAGCAGTCCCGCCTTGCGATTTAAAGGGGGTGAAAAACTGTTTTTT. The chain links TRBV28 to TRBJ1-4; TRBD1 is a possible D gene (6 bases). The CDR3 sequence is 17 residues long. The germline V gene encodes CDR1 MDHEN and CDR2 SYDVKM. The V and J ends lost 5 bases and 7 bases respectively, with 23 bases between them.

This chain links TRBV4-1 with TRBJ1-2; D gene uncertain. The CDR3 contains 13 residues. V lost 4 bases and J 3 bases, leaving 9 bases between the germline ends. Germline CDR1 MGHRA, CDR2 YSYEKL. DNA of the CDR3: TGCGCCAGCAGCCCCCGGGAAGACTATGGCTACACCTTC. It translates to CASSPREDYGYTF.

The V and J genes are TRBV7-9 and TRBJ1-2; a possible D gene is TRBD1 (5 bases). V gave up 2 bases and J gave up 2 bases, with 18 bases separating them. Looked up from germline, CDR1 is SEHNR and CDR2 is FQNEAQ (reference sequence). The CDR3 is 17 residues long. The CDR3 loop is CASSLPGVGEWNYGYTF. CDR3 DNA sequence: TGTGCCAGCAGCTTACCGGGGGTGGGCGAGTGGAACTATGGCTACACCTTC.

CDR3 sequence (DNA): TGCGCCAGCTCCTTTGGCGGACAGGCGACTGGGGCCAACGTCCTGACTTTC. This sequence encodes CASSFGGQATGANVLTF. V gene TRBV5-1 combines with J gene TRBJ2-6; 7 positions match TRBD1. Germline V lookup: CDR1 SGHRS, CDR2 YFSETQ. Trimming at V came to 7 bases and at J to 2 bases, leaving 12 bases not matched to a gene. The CDR3 runs 17 residues.

V usage is TRBV9 and J usage is TRBJ1-1; 8 bases fit TRBD1. The germline V gene encodes CDR1 SGDLS and CDR2 YYNGEE. This CDR3 contains 14 residues. V trimming: 1 base; J trimming: 4 bases; junction bases outside the gene matches: 3. The CDR3 nucleotides read TGTGCCAGCAGCGTAAGTCAGGGGGCCACTGAAGCTTTCTTT. It codes for CASSVSQGATEAFF.

The genes are TRBV7-9 and TRBJ1-2; perhaps TRBD1 as D (6 bases). The CDR3 sequence is 14 residues long. V was clipped by 1 base and J by 4 bases, with 10 bases between them. Looked up from germline, CDR1 is SEHNR and CDR2 is FQNEAQ (reference sequence). In DNA, the CDR3 is TGTGCCAGCAGCTTAGTTCAGGGGATCTATGGCTACACCTTC. Its protein product is CASSLVQGIYGYTF.

This clone has a single count. V gene TRBV7-9 combines with J gene TRBJ2-7; TRBD1 aligns across 8 bases. The germline CDR1 and CDR2 sequences are SEHNR and FQNEAQ (reference sequence). Losses at the gene ends were 0 bases for V and 6 bases for J; bases not matched to a gene: 4. The CDR3 runs to 14 residues. CDR3 protein: CASSLAAGGSEQYF. CDR3 DNA: TGTGCCAGCAGCTTAGCGGCAGGGGGCAGCGAGCAGTACTTC.

This rearrangement joins TRBV13 to TRBJ2-7; 9 bases match TRBD1. The CDR3 runs to 15 residues. The ends lost 4 bases at V and 3 bases at J; junction bases unmatched: 7. Germline V gene data show CDR1 as PRHDT and CDR2 as FYEKMQ (reference sequence). As DNA, the CDR3 is TGTGCCAGCAGCTCCTACGGGACAGGGTTCTACGAGCAGTACTTC. This gives the protein CASSSYGTGFYEQYF.

The V call is TRBV2, the J call TRBJ2-2; D is unresolved. The ends were cut back, 7 bases at V and 5 bases at J, with 8 bases in the middle. Germline assignment: CDR1 SNHLY and CDR2 FYNNEI. This CDR3 spans 12 amino acids. The CDR3 region is CASITLTGELFF. CDR3 DNA sequence: TGTGCCAGCATCACTCTAACCGGGGAGCTGTTTTTT.

On this clone: The same CDR3 is also encoded by other DNA sequences in this sample. The J gene is TRBJ2-7, the V gene TRBV5-1, with D possibly TRBD1 on 5 matching bases. This CDR3 contains 13 residues. Trimming cost V 3 bases and J 0 bases, with 7 bases left between them. The V gene's germline CDR1 is SGHRS and CDR2 YFSETQ. The chain's CDR3 is CASSSGSSYEQYF. In DNA form, the CDR3 reads TGCGCCAGCAGCTCAGGGTCCTCCTACGAGCAGTACTTC.

The chain combines TRBV6-6 with TRBJ2-1; D gene ambiguous. The CDR3 totals 12 residues. Trimming shortened V by 3 bases and J by 7 bases, and 7 bases separated the two germline ends. CDR1 is MNHNY, CDR2 SVGAGI, per germline (reference sequence). The CDR3 region is CASSYAKNEQFF. The CDR3, as DNA: TGTGCCAGCAGTTATGCTAAGAATGAGCAGTTCTTC.

The rearrangement uses TRBV28 and TRBJ1-5; no reliable D call. V lost 3 bases to trimming and J lost 2 bases, with 5 bases between them. CDR3 size: 13 residues. Germline V gives CDR1 MDHEN, CDR2 SYDVKM. The CDR3 DNA is TGTGCCAGCAGTTTGTTAGGCAATCAGCCCCAGCATTTT. It translates to CASSLLGNQPQHF. Based on the CDR3 plus reference TRBV28 and TRBJ1-5, the full variable domain is DVKVTQSSRYLVKRTGEKVFLECVQDMDHENMFWYRQDPGLGLRLIYFSYDVKMKEKGDIPEGYSVSREKKERFSLILESASTNQTSMYLCASSLLGNQPQHFGDGTRLSIL.

The chain recombines TRBV27 with TRBJ1-6, with D perhaps TRBD1 (5 bases). Germline CDR1 and CDR2: MNHEY and SMNVEV (reference sequence). This CDR3 spans 18 amino acids. V dropped 0 bases and J dropped 0 bases, with 12 bases sitting between them. The CDR3 bases are TGTGCCAGCAGTTTATCGTGGGCGGGGGACTCCTATAATTCACCCCTCCACTTT. Residues: CASSLSWAGDSYNSPLHF.

V gene TRBV2 combines with J gene TRBJ2-1, with a possible D match to TRBD1 (6 bases). The CDR3 is 15 residues long. V lost 9 bases, J lost 1 base, and 16 bases lay in between. CDR1 is SNHLY and CDR2 is FYNNEI in the germline V gene. The CDR3 DNA sequence: TGTGCCAGTCTTGTGGGCCAGGGGTCCTACAATGAGCAGTTCTTC. Protein product: CASLVGQGSYNEQFF.

CDR3 sequence: CASSQGLVVPGELFF. DNA for the CDR3: TGTGCCAGCAGCCAGGGACTAGTTGTTCCCGGGGAGCTGTTTTTT. The chain carries TRBV14 and TRBJ2-2, with 8 bases aligning to TRBD2. The junction had 6 bases not matched to a gene; V was cut back by 3 bases and J by 6 bases. CDR3 length equals 15 residues. Germline assignment: CDR1 SGHDN and CDR2 FVKESK.

The V and J genes are TRBV5-6 and TRBJ2-7; 8 positions match TRBD1. From germline, CDR1 is SGHDT and CDR2 YYEEEE. J gave up 3 bases and V 4 bases, and 6 bases lay outside the gene matches. The CDR3 is 14 residues long. The CDR3 is CASSEGQGLYEQYF. The CDR3 coding sequence is TGTGCCAGCAGCGAAGGACAGGGACTCTACGAGCAGTACTTC. The complete variable domain, with remaining parts taken from reference TRBV5-6 and TRBJ2-7, reads DAGVTQSPTHLIKTRGQQVTLRCSPKSGHDTVSWYQQALGQGPQFIFQYYEEEERQRGNFPDRFSGHQFPNYSSELNVNALLLGDSALYLCASSEGQGLYEQYFGPGTRLTVT.

V is TRBV27 and J is TRBJ2-7; tentatively, D is TRBD1 (6 bases). V dropped 5 bases and J dropped 4 bases, with 15 bases sitting between them. The V gene's germline CDR1 is MNHEY and CDR2 SMNVEV (reference sequence). The CDR3 consists of 14 residues. CDR3 amino acids: CASSPQGIAYEQYF. For the CDR3, the DNA is TGTGCCAGCAGTCCCCAGGGGATCGCGTACGAGCAGTACTTC.

The chain employs TRBV18 and TRBJ2-4, with 13 bases aligning to TRBD2. The junction had 11 bases not matched to a gene; V was cut back by 0 bases and J by 0 bases. The CDR3 has 21 amino acids. Germline V gene data show CDR1 as KGHSH and CDR2 as LQKENI. CDR3 loop: CASSPPLLAGGPYQAKNIQYF. DNA for the CDR3: TGTGCCAGCTCACCACCCTTACTAGCGGGGGGGCCTTACCAAGCCAAAAACATTCAGTACTTC.

This clone appeared a single time. This chain connects TRBV6-6 to TRBJ1-1, with 7 bases identical to TRBD1. Germline CDR1 reads MNHNY; CDR2 reads SVGAGI (reference sequence). Unmatched junction bases numbered 8, after V lost 0 bases and J lost 4 bases. This CDR3 is 16 amino acids long. The CDR3 spells CASSYSLTGTGTEAFF. The CDR3, as DNA: TGTGCCAGCAGTTACTCTCTGACAGGGACGGGCACTGAAGCTTTCTTT.

The CDR3 loop reads CASSHNLQGPGYGYTF. In DNA, the CDR3 is TGTGCCAGCAGTCATAACCTACAGGGCCCCGGGTATGGCTACACCTTC. The rearrangement joins TRBV28 to TRBJ1-2, with D perhaps TRBD1 (6 bases). The CDR3 runs to 16 residues. Trimming left V 5 bases short and J 5 bases short, with 21 bases between. CDR1 is MDHEN, CDR2 SYDVKM, per germline.

The CDR3 bases are TGTGCCTGGAGTGTAGGGGGGACAGATCCCGCGTCAGATACGCAGTATTTT. As protein: CAWSVGGTDPASDTQYF. V and J are TRBV30 and TRBJ2-3, with a possible D match to TRBD1 (7 bases). Trimming removed 0 bases from V and 4 bases from J, with 20 bases in between. Per germline, CDR1 GTSNPN and CDR2 SVGIG (reference sequence). The CDR3 length is 17 residues.

This chain joins TRBV14 and TRBJ2-3; the D is unclear. Germline lookup yields CDR1 SGHDN and CDR2 FVKESK. The V end was cut by 0 bases, the J end by 0 bases, with 4 bases between. This CDR3 comprises 14 residues. This CDR3 is CASSQERSTDTQYF. The CDR3 DNA sequence: TGTGCCAGCAGCCAAGAAAGAAGCACAGATACGCAGTATTTT.

The rearrangement uses TRBV4-1 and TRBJ1-6; D ambiguous. The CDR3 is 17 residues long. Trimming pared 1 base from V and 7 bases from J, leaving 17 bases between. Germline V CDR1 and CDR2: MGHRA, YSYEKL. The CDR3 DNA follows: TGCGCCAGCAGCCAAGCCTTCTTTATCCAGAGGAATTCACCCCTCCACTTT. Translation gives CASSQAFFIQRNSPLHF.

This sequence joins TRBV19 and TRBJ2-7; D unresolved. Trimming took 10 bases from V and 1 from J, leaving 14 bases between them. CDR1 and CDR2 (germline): LNHDA, SQIVND (reference sequence). This CDR3 region has 13 residues. The CDR3 spells CATLAPRSYEQYF. The CDR3 nucleotides read TGTGCCACCCTTGCCCCCCGGTCCTACGAGCAGTACTTC.

The chain is built from TRBV5-6 and TRBJ1-6; D remains ambiguous. V lost 1 base to trimming and J lost 7 bases, with 3 bases between them. There are 12 residues in the CDR3. In germline, CDR1 is SGHDT, CDR2 YYEEEE. This CDR3 reads CASSLPNSPLHF. As DNA, the CDR3 is TGTGCCAGCAGCTTGCCCAATTCACCCCTCCACTTT.

The rearrangement links TRBV28 to TRBJ1-6, with no clear D. Germline V lookup: CDR1 MDHEN, CDR2 SYDVKM. V lost 5 bases and J 2 bases, leaving 1 base between the germline ends. CDR3 length: 12 residues. The chain's CDR3 is CASSPYNSPLHF. The CDR3 DNA is TGTGCCAGCAGTCCCTATAATTCACCCCTCCACTTT.

The chain has TRBV11-2 and TRBJ1-2; D is unclear. Trimming left V 1 base short and J 2 bases short, with 11 bases between. The CDR3 spans 15 residues. The V gene's germline CDR1 is SGHAT and CDR2 FQNNGV. CDR3 in DNA: TGTGCCAGCAGCTTAGGTACTGGGATGAACTATGGCTACACCTTC. This sequence encodes CASSLGTGMNYGYTF.

CDR3 protein: CASSRLGGTTSTDTQYF. The DNA of the CDR3 is TGTGCCAGCAGCCGGCTCGGGGGAACCACTAGCACAGATACGCAGTATTTT. V usage is TRBV4-2 and J usage is TRBJ2-3; possibly TRBD2 for D (6 bases). The CDR3 has 17 amino acids. CDR1 is LGHNA and CDR2 is YNFKEQ in the germline V gene. Trimming pared 4 bases from V and 0 bases from J, leaving 17 bases between.

The J gene is TRBJ1-2, the V gene TRBV9; D possibly corresponds to TRBD1 (5 bases). Trimming removed 0 bases from V and 3 bases from J, with 12 bases in between. Germline V CDR1 and CDR2: SGDLS, YYNGEE. The CDR3 length is 15 residues. In DNA form, the CDR3 reads TGTGCCAGCAGCGTAGACGGGGGATTAGACTATGGCTACACCTTC. This translates into CASSVDGGLDYGYTF.

This rearrangement joins TRBV13 to TRBJ1-1; possibly TRBD1 for D (6 bases). The CDR3 covers 17 residues. Germline CDR1 is PRHDT and CDR2 is FYEKMQ (reference sequence). The germline V and J ends were trimmed by 5 bases and 8 bases, with 27 bases remaining between them. The CDR3 DNA sequence: TGTGCCAGCAGCCCTGGGGGCAGATGGGCGAGGGATCTCGAAGCTTTCTTT. The encoded protein is CASSPGGRWARDLEAFF.

The CDR3 reads CASSLAPGRVGHGQPQHF. CDR3 nucleotides: TGTGCCAGCAGCTTAGCGCCAGGAAGGGTAGGTCATGGTCAGCCCCAGCATTTT. The chain joins TRBV7-8 to TRBJ1-5; D is unclear. V was cut by 0 bases and J by 6 bases, with 21 bases left in between. The length of the CDR3 is 18 residues. Per germline, CDR1 SGHVS and CDR2 FQNEAQ. Drawing the rest from reference TRBV7-8 and TRBJ1-5, the complete variable domain is GAGVSQSPRYKVAKRGQDVALRCDPISGHVSLFWYQQALGQGPEFLTYFQNEAQLDKSGLPSDRFFAERPEGSVSTLKIQRTQQEDSAVYLCASSLAPGRVGHGQPQHFGDGTRLSIL.

This clone was counted only a few times. This chain links TRBV7-2 with TRBJ1-5; D uncertain. CDR3 length equals 14 residues. V lost 1 base and J lost 3, with 7 bases in between. Germline V CDR1 and CDR2: SGHTA, FQGNSA. The DNA for the CDR3 is TGTGCCAGCAGCTTAGGACGGACCAATCAGCCCCAGCATTTT. Protein sequence: CASSLGRTNQPQHF.